This T cell receptor beta chain was profiled in a study of blood T cell repertoires in COVID-19. Across the study: Samples of COVID-19 (acute and convalescent) were obtained from the United States, Italy and Spain. The analysed material was cDNA or gDNA that came from T cells, B-cell-depleted T cells, or PBMCs.

The length of the CDR3 is 12 residues. Germline V CDR1 and CDR2: MDHEN, SYDVKM. Trimming stripped 8 bases from V and 8 bases from J, with 15 bases between. In the study's own analysis: Reference gene primer amplification in the assay estimated nucleated cell counts. The assay was immunoSEQ multiplex PCR, and TCRdb's table has in-frame clones only and misses some. The V and J calls and clone size are taken from that table; D and trimming were inferred from the DNA. The table records roughly 200,000 clones, around 86% of them present only once. The sequencing input was peripheral blood. This receptor was taken from a man older than 75 with acute or convalescent COVID-19. V gene TRBV28 combines with J gene TRBJ1-1; D possibly corresponds to TRBD1 (5 bases). In nucleotides, the CDR3 is TGTGCCAGCCGGGAGTCCCGGGACGAAGCTTTCTTT. Encoded protein: CASRESRDEAFF.